What follows are 29 T cell receptor beta chains derived from one specimen sequenced in a study of shared clonotypes between healthy human individuals (dated by TCRdb to the early 2020s). Library method: the immunoSEQ multiplex PCR assay. The source is immuneACCESS, and TCRdb retained only in-frame sequences with V and J called. Part of the clones is not carried over; for the studies checked, unresolved V genes explain less than half of this, and the remainder is unexplained. The sample profile shows hundreds of thousands of clones; approximately 92% of them were found once. Of the sample, 20% to 30% falls within the top ten clones. For the CD8 naive samples, CD45RO-negative cells were positively selected for CCR7, yielding a CD45RA+CCR7+ population from which TemRA cells were excluded. Source material: naive CD8+ T cells sorted from blood. Taken with the paper, the label for cell subset or site translates to: CD45RA+CCR7+. The receptors shown here come from a man aged 30 to 39 in good health.

The count of this clone is one. The CDR3 DNA sequence: TGTGCCATCAGTGAGGGGGATAAGCAGTTCTTC. Protein: CAISEGDKQFF. This chain links TRBV10-3 with TRBJ2-1; D gene uncertain. The CDR3 totals 11 residues. V was cut by 2 bases and J by 11 bases, with 7 bases left in between. Germline V gene data show CDR1 as ENHRY and CDR2 as SYGVKD.

The V gene is TRBV6-6, the J gene TRBJ2-2, with D maybe TRBD1 (6 bases). This CDR3 is built from 13 residues. Looked up from germline, CDR1 is MNHNY and CDR2 is SVGAGI (reference sequence). Trimming removed 5 bases from V and 6 bases from J, with 10 bases in between. The CDR3 DNA sequence: TGTGCCAGCAGTATCACAGGGTCCGGGGAGCTGTTTTTT. It translates to CASSITGSGELFF.

The rearrangement links TRBV2 to TRBJ2-1; 14 bases are a match to TRBD2. Looked up from germline, CDR1 is SNHLY and CDR2 is FYNNEI. The CDR3 is 17 residues long. The ends lost 7 bases at V and 4 bases at J; junction bases unmatched: 9. The CDR3 bases are TGTGCCAGCACTGCGACTAGCGGGAGGGCCGTTTACAATGAGCAGTTCTTC. Its translation: CASTATSGRAVYNEQFF.

V usage is TRBV6-5 and J usage is TRBJ2-7; D is unclear. Germline CDR1 is MNHEY and CDR2 is SVGAGI. The CDR3 spans 12 residues. V was clipped by 5 bases and J by 6 bases, with 11 bases between them. The CDR3 spells CASSQTVGEQYF. The CDR3 bases are TGTGCCAGCAGTCAAACCGTTGGCGAGCAGTACTTC.

V and J are TRBV11-2 and TRBJ2-1; TRBD2 matches 9 bases. V was clipped by 2 bases and J by 7 bases; unmatched bases: 6. The CDR3 covers 15 residues. The V gene's germline CDR1 is SGHAT and CDR2 FQNNGV. The CDR3 DNA reads TGTGCCAGCAGCTTAATGGTAGCGGGAGCGAATGAGCAGTTCTTC. Translated: CASSLMVAGANEQFF.

In DNA, the CDR3 is TGCGCCAGCAGCGAAGTGAGGGGACAGGGGGATGGCTACACCTTC. Translation gives CASSEVRGQGDGYTF. The rearrangement links TRBV4-3 to TRBJ1-2; 11 bases match TRBD1. The CDR3 sequence is 15 residues long. Trimming removed 5 bases from V and 6 bases from J; junction bases left unmatched: 8. Per the germline V gene, CDR1 is LGHNA and CDR2 is YSLEER.

This clone has a single count. The chain employs TRBV7-9 and TRBJ1-4; weak D call: TRBD1 (5 bases). Trimming stripped 1 base from V and 5 bases from J, with 17 bases between. This CDR3 contains 17 residues. CDR1 SEHNR and CDR2 FQNEAQ come from the germline V gene (reference sequence). The CDR3 DNA follows: TGTGCCAGCAGCTTAGTTGGGGCGTTACCCTTGAATGAAAAACTGTTTTTT. Encoded protein: CASSLVGALPLNEKLFF.

This chain connects TRBV7-2 to TRBJ2-1, with D tentatively TRBD2 (6 bases). This CDR3 is built from 16 residues. V lost 1 base to trimming and J lost 2 bases, with 12 bases between them. The germline V gene has CDR1 SGHTA and CDR2 FQGNSA. CDR3 coding DNA: TGTGCCAGCAGCTTAGTTATCGGGAGTACCTACAATGAGCAGTTCTTC. It encodes CASSLVIGSTYNEQFF.

The genes are TRBV6-5 and TRBJ1-1; D is unclear. The germline V and J ends were trimmed by 4 bases and 5 bases, with 11 bases remaining between them. The CDR3 spans 13 residues. From germline, CDR1 is MNHEY and CDR2 SVGAGI. The CDR3 bases are TGTGCCAGCAGTTTCCTTCCCGGAACTGAAGCTTTCTTT. Encoded protein: CASSFLPGTEAFF.

This chain joins TRBV28 and TRBJ1-1; 7 bases map to TRBD1. The CDR3 covers 13 residues. Germline lookup yields CDR1 MDHEN and CDR2 SYDVKM. V gave up 9 bases and J gave up 0 bases; unmatched junction bases: 4. CDR3 coding DNA: TGTGCCAGTAGGGACAGCATGAACACTGAAGCTTTCTTT. Protein: CASRDSMNTEAFF.

The rearrangement joins TRBV11-2 to TRBJ2-1; the D is unclear. Per germline, CDR1 SGHAT and CDR2 FQNNGV. V lost 10 bases and J lost 6, with 13 bases in between. This CDR3 is 12 amino acids long. The CDR3 sequence: CATGSMANEQFF. CDR3 DNA sequence: TGTGCCACCGGATCAATGGCCAATGAGCAGTTCTTC.

This clone was seen a single time. V gene TRBV10-1 combines with J gene TRBJ1-2; the D is unclear. The germline gives CDR1 WNHNN, CDR2 SYGVQD (reference sequence). The CDR3 runs to 13 residues. V was pared by 4 bases and J by 2 bases, with 8 bases between. CDR3 region: CASSGAGNYGYTF. The CDR3, as DNA: TGCGCCAGCAGTGGTGCCGGGAACTATGGCTACACCTTC.

Worth noting for this clone: This sample includes further DNA sequences coding for the same CDR3. The J gene is TRBJ2-1, the V gene TRBV11-3, with D possibly TRBD2 on 5 matching bases. Germline loops: CDR1 SGHNT, CDR2 YENEEA. The length of the CDR3 is 13 residues. The ends were cut back, 1 base at V and 8 bases at J, with 9 bases in the middle. CDR3 sequence: CASSLAGGDEQFF. The CDR3 bases are TGTGCCAGCAGCTTAGCCGGAGGCGATGAGCAGTTCTTC.

This clone has only a few counts. In the same sample, other DNA sequences code for this CDR3. This chain links TRBV27 with TRBJ2-7, with D perhaps matching TRBD2 (5 bases). V shed 4 bases and J shed 0 bases, with 7 bases lying between them. This CDR3 has 13 residues. The germline V gene has CDR1 MNHEY and CDR2 SMNVEV (reference sequence). The CDR3 sequence: CASSYGLSYEQYF. The CDR3 bases are TGTGCCAGCAGTTACGGACTCTCCTACGAGCAGTACTTC.

The chain is built from TRBV19 and TRBJ2-7; D remains ambiguous. The V gene's germline CDR1 is LNHDA and CDR2 SQIVND (reference sequence). The CDR3 has 13 amino acids. Trimming took off 2 bases at V and 2 bases at J, with 7 bases between the two ends. The CDR3 loop reads CASSIQIAYEQYF. The CDR3 DNA reads TGTGCCAGTAGTATACAGATCGCCTACGAGCAGTACTTC.

The rearrangement links TRBV27 to TRBJ2-7; D not resolved. The CDR3 covers 12 residues. Between the trimmed V and J ends, which lost 6 bases and 1 base, there was a span of 7 bases. CDR1 MNHEY and CDR2 SMNVEV come from the germline V gene (reference sequence). CDR3 residues: CASRGRSYEQYF. CDR3 sequence (DNA): TGTGCCAGCAGGGGTAGGTCCTACGAGCAGTACTTC.

This clone was observed a single time. V and J are TRBV28 and TRBJ1-4; D possibly corresponds to TRBD1 (6 bases). V lost 3 bases and J lost 8, with 13 bases in between. Germline-derived CDR1 and CDR2 are MDHEN and SYDVKM. The CDR3 has 14 amino acids. CDR3 sequence (DNA): TGTGCCAGCAGTTTTTCTCAGGGGTGGGAAAAACTGTTTTTT. This translates into CASSFSQGWEKLFF.

The chain combines TRBV4-2 with TRBJ2-7; TRBD1 matches 7 bases. Unmatched junction bases numbered 6, after V lost 4 bases and J lost 3 bases. In germline, CDR1 is LGHNA, CDR2 YNFKEQ. The CDR3 loop spans 14 amino acids. DNA of the CDR3: TGTGCCAGCAGCCTCCCGGGACAGAGCTACGAGCAGTACTTC. Its protein is CASSLPGQSYEQYF.

The chain combines TRBV11-2 with TRBJ2-7, with 9 bases fitting TRBD1. In germline, CDR1 is SGHAT, CDR2 FQNNGV. V trimming: 5 bases; J trimming: 4 bases; junction bases outside the gene matches: 12. This CDR3 has 16 residues. The CDR3, as DNA: TGTGCCAGCAGCGAAAAGGGACAGGGTTTTAGGTACGAGCAGTACTTC. This encodes CASSEKGQGFRYEQYF.

The DNA for the CDR3 is TGTGCCAGCAGCGTCAGGGGGCTTAGCGGGGAGCTGTTTTTT. Translating it yields CASSVRGLSGELFF. This chain connects TRBV9 to TRBJ2-2; TRBD1 aligns across 8 bases. CDR1 is SGDLS, CDR2 YYNGEE, per germline. The V and J ends lost 2 bases and 7 bases, in that order; junction bases with no gene match: 4. The CDR3 totals 14 residues.

The chain couples TRBV7-8 to TRBJ2-5; 7 bases align to TRBD2. With V trimmed by 5 bases and J by 3 bases, 6 bases remained unmatched. Germline assignment: CDR1 SGHVS and CDR2 FQNEAQ. The CDR3 loop spans 14 amino acids. CDR3 loop: CASSPSAGEETQYF. CDR3 in DNA: TGTGCCAGCAGCCCCTCGGCGGGAGAAGAGACCCAGTACTTC.

As to this clone: The junction does not match germline at one end; this may be a read error. V and J are TRBV2 and TRBJ2-1, with D perhaps matching TRBD2 (5 bases). The germline V gene has CDR1 SNHLY and CDR2 FYNNEI. The CDR3 consists of 16 residues. CDR3 DNA: TGTGCCAGCAGTGAAAGGTTCGGAGGCTCCGACAATGAGCAGTTCTTC. Its protein product is CASSERFGGSDNEQFF.

The J gene is TRBJ2-7, the V gene TRBV5-5, with no clear D. This CDR3 contains 14 residues. Germline V CDR1 and CDR2: SGHKS, YYEKEE (reference sequence). V lost 3 bases and J lost 2, with 12 bases in between. The CDR3 DNA reads as TGTGCCAGCAGCTACCGGGCCCCGGCCTACGAGCAGTACTTC. Amino acids: CASSYRAPAYEQYF.

Of note for this clone: One end of the junction does not line up with germline, which may come from a read error. The CDR3 sequence: CATSKGGSTDTQYF. The CDR3 nucleotides read TGTGCCACCAGTAAGGGCGGGAGCACAGATACGCAGTATTTT. The rearrangement links TRBV6-1 to TRBJ2-3; TRBD2 is a possible D gene (5 bases). Per germline, CDR1 MNHNS and CDR2 SASEGT. The CDR3 totals 14 residues.

The table lists this clone with many counts. The chain has TRBV6-1 and TRBJ2-7; 12 bases match TRBD2. Germline V CDR1 and CDR2: MNHNS, SASEGT. Trimming cost V 4 bases and J 4 bases; bases outside gene matches: 2. The CDR3 has 14 amino acids. The CDR3 DNA follows: TGTGCCAGCAGTGCGGGACTAGCGGGTTACGAGCAGTACTTC. Protein sequence: CASSAGLAGYEQYF.

The genes are TRBV5-4 and TRBJ2-3; TRBD2 aligns across 16 bases. J was trimmed by 0 bases and V by 5 bases; bases with no gene match: 6. Germline V gene sequence: CDR1 SGHNT, CDR2 YYREEE (reference sequence). The CDR3 extends over 18 amino acids. As DNA, the CDR3 is TGTGCCAGCAGGGGGACTAGCGGGAGGGTGCTGAGCACAGATACGCAGTATTTT. Amino acids: CASRGTSGRVLSTDTQYF.

This chain connects TRBV30 to TRBJ2-3; the match to TRBD2 covers 8 bases. This CDR3 is built from 14 residues. Germline CDR1 reads GTSNPN; CDR2 reads SVGIG (reference sequence). After removal of 0 bases from V and 2 bases from J, the junction contained 1 base not matched to a gene. The CDR3 here is CAWSVSGNTDTQYF. As DNA, the CDR3 is TGTGCCTGGAGTGTTAGCGGGAACACAGATACGCAGTATTTT.

V and J are TRBV27 and TRBJ2-3; TRBD1 aligns across 9 bases. CDR1 and CDR2 (germline): MNHEY, SMNVEV (reference sequence). This CDR3 is built from 18 residues. J was trimmed by 5 bases and V by 5 bases; bases with no gene match: 17. CDR3 nucleotide sequence: TGTGCCAGCAGTACTGCCAGGGACAGGGTGGAAAGATTAGATACGCAGTATTTT. This gives the protein CASSTARDRVERLDTQYF.

The chain couples TRBV4-1 to TRBJ1-2, with D hard to call. V was shortened by 0 bases and J by 4 bases, with 15 bases between the two germline ends. CDR3 length: 16 amino acids. Germline values: CDR1 MGHRA, CDR2 YSYEKL. This CDR3 is CASSQEIATLVYGYTF. In DNA form, the CDR3 reads TGCGCCAGCAGCCAAGAGATAGCCACACTCGTCTATGGCTACACCTTC.